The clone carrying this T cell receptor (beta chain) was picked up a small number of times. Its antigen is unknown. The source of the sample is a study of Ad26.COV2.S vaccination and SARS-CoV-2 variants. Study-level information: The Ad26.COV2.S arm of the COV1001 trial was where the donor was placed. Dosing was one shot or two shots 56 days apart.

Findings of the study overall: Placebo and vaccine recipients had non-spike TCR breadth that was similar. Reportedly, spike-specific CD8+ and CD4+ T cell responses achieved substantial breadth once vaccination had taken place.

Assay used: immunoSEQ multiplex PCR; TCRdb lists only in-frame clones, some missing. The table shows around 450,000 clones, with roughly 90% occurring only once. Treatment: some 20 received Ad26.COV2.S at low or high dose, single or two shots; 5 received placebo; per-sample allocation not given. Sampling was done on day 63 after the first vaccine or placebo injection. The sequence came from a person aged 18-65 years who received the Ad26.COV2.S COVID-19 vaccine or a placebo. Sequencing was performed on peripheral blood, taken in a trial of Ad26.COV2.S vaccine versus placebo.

CDR3 amino acids: CASSETGGGSPLHF. CDR3 DNA sequence: TGTGCCAGCAGTGAAACGGGGGGCGGTTCACCCCTCCACTTT. V is TRBV2 and J is TRBJ1-6; TRBD1 is a possible D gene (6 bases). CDR1 SNHLY and CDR2 FYNNEI come from the germline V gene. The germline V and J ends were trimmed by 2 bases and 9 bases, with 11 bases remaining between them. The CDR3 totals 14 residues.